The T cell receptor beta chain under discussion was sequenced for a study of STAT5B mutations in CD4+ large granular lymphocyte leukemia. Deletions cut 1 base from V and 0 bases from J, with 8 bases between. Germline loops: CDR1 SGHTS, CDR2 YDEGEE. This CDR3 spans 16 amino acids. Sequenced by immunoSEQ multiplex PCR; TCRdb stores in-frame clones only, minus some. Here the sample spans 8,100 or so clones, 76% being singletons. The V and J genes are TRBV5-8 and TRBJ1-6, with D unclear. Sequencing was performed on PBMCs. The source is a woman between 55 and 75 years old with CD4+ T-cell large granular lymphocyte leukemia. In DNA, the CDR3 is TGTGCCAGCAGCTTGCGTTTATACTCCTATAATTCACCCCTCCACTTT. Its protein product is CASSLRLYSYNSPLHF.